This T cell receptor beta chain emerged from a study of molecular identifiers for immune sequencing clone quantification. The V gene end was trimmed by 5 bases and the J gene end by 6 bases; junction bases not matched to a gene: 4. The CDR3 covers 14 residues. Germline V gives CDR1 MNHNY, CDR2 SVGAGI (reference sequence). This clonotype was counted once. A much larger clone lies one base from this, so it may be a read error. TCRdb redid the calling of the PCR reads with MiXCR, one entry per CDR3 protein. This repertoire shows about 68,000 distinct CDR3 sequences, 15% to 20% found once; its top ten account for about 1.5%.

Material for sequencing was naive CD8+ T cells from blood, with Jurkat cell RNA spiked in. Documented subset: FACS-sorted CD8+CD4-CCR7+CD45RA+ naive T cells. The sequence derives from a human donor in good health. Some libraries in this study had Jurkat cell RNA spiked in. The V call is TRBV6-6, the J call TRBJ2-3, with 11 bases that match TRBD2. The CDR3 loop reads CASSTSGRRDTQYF. The CDR3 DNA reads TGTGCCAGCAGTACTAGCGGGAGAAGGGATACGCAGTATTTT.